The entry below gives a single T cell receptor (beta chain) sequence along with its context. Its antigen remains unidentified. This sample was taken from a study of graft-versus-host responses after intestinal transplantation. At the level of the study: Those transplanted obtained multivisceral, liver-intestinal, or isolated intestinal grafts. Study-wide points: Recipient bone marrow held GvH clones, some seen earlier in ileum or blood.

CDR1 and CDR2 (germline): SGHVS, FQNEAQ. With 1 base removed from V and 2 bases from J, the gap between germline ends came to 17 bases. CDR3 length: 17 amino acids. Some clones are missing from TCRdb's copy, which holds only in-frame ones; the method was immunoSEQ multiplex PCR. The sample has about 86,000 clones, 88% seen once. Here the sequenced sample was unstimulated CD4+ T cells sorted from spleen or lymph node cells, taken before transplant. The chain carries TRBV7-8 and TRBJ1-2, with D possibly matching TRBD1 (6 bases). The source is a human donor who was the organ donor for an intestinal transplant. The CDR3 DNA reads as TGTGCCAGCAGCTTAGGAGGGGGGGACACTCTGAACTATGGCTACACCTTC. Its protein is CASSLGGGDTLNYGYTF.